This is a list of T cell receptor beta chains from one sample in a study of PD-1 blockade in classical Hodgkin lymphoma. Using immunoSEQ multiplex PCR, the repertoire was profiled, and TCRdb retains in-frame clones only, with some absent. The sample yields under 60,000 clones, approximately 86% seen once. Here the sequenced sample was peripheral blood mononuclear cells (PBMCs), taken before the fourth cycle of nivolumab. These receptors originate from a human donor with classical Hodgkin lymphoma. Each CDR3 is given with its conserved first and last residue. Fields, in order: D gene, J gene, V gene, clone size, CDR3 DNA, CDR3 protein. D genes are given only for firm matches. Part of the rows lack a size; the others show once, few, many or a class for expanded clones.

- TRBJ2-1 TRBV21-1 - TGTGCCAGCAGCAAAGAAGACGCCAATGGACCCTACAATGAGCAGTTCTTC CASSKEDANGPYNEQFF
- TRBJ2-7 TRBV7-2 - TGTGCCAGCAGCCGGGACGCCAGCTCCTACGAGCAGTACTTC CASSRDASSYEQYF
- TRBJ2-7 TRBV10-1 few TGCGCCAGCAGTGAGTCGCCATACGAGCAGTACTTC CASSESPYEQYF
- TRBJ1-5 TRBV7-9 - TGTGCCAGCAGCCTACAGGGACCCTCTAGCAATCAGCCCCAGCATTTT CASSLQGPSSNQPQHF
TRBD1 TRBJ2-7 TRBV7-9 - TGTGCCAGCAGCTTAGGGGGACAGGGCCTTCGCGCCTACGAGCAGTACTTC CASSLGGQGLRAYEQYF
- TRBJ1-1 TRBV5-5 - TGTGCCAGCAGCTCTCACGGGGTGGGGAACACTGAAGCTTTCTTT CASSSHGVGNTEAFF
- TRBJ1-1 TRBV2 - TGTGCCAGCAGTGAAGCGACAGTTATGAACACTGAAGCTTTCTTT CASSEATVMNTEAFF
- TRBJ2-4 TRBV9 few TGTGCCAGCAGCTCCCAGTCGAAACCCACACCCAAAAACATTCAGTACTTC CASSSQSKPTPKNIQYF
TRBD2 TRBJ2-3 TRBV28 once TGTGCCAGCAGTTTCGGGGGACTAGCGGGAGATACGCAGTATTTT CASSFGGLAGDTQYF
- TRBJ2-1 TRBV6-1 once TGTGCCAGCAGTGAACTACAGGGACGTACTGAGCAGTTCTTC CASSELQGRTEQFF
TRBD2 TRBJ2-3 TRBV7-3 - TGTGCCAGCAGCTTAACCCTTAGCGGGCCCGCAGATACGCAGTATTTT CASSLTLSGPADTQYF
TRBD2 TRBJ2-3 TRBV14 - TGTGCCAGCAGCCAACCCGCGGGGCTAGCGGGTGACATCACAGATACGCAGTATTTT CASSQPAGLAGDITDTQYF
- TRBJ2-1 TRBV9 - TGTGCCAGCAGCGCCCTCCTTTGGGGTGATTCCGATGAGCAGTTCTTC CASSALLWGDSDEQFF
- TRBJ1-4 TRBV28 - TGTGCCAGCAGCCTAGACAGGGAAAAACTGTTTTTT CASSLDREKLFF
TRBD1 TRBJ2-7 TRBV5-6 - TGTGCCAGCAGCTTTGGGACAGGGGGGCTGGGCGAGCAGTACTTC CASSFGTGGLGEQYF
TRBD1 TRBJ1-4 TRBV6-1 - TGTGCCAGCAGTGGACAGGGGTTTGGTGAAAAACTGTTTTTT CASSGQGFGEKLFF
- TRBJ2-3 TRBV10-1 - TGCGCCAGCAGTGATTCGGCTAGCTGGTCAGATACGCAGTATTTT CASSDSASWSDTQYF
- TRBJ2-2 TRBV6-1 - TGTGCCAGCAGTGAAAGGTGGGCAGGAATAGCCGGGGAGCTGTTTTTT CASSERWAGIAGELFF
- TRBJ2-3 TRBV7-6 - TGTGCCAGCAGCTTACGGGACTCCCCTACAGATACGCAGTATTTT CASSLRDSPTDTQYF
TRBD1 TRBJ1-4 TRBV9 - TGTGCCAGCAGCGCGACCCAGGGGGGAAATAATGAAAAACTGTTTTTT CASSATQGGNNEKLFF
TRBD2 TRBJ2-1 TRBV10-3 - TGTGCCATCACCAACGGACTAGCGGGAGGTTACTACAATGAGCAGTTCTTC CAITNGLAGGYYNEQFF
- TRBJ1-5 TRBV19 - TGTGCCAGTAGTATGGTAGGGACAACGAATCAGCCCCAGCATTTT CASSMVGTTNQPQHF
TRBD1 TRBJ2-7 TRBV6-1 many TGTGCCAGCAGTATCAGGACAGGGGACGAGCAGTACTTC CASSIRTGDEQYF
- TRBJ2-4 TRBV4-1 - TGCGCCAGCAGCCAAGTCGTAGCAGGGGTCCCCCTAGCCAAAAACATTCAGTACTTC CASSQVVAGVPLAKNIQYF
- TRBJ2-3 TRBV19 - TGTGCCAGTAGTAGAGGGGTCACAGATACGCAGTATTTT CASSRGVTDTQYF
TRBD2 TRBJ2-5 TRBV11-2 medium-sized TGTGCCAGCAGCTTAGAGACTAGCGGGGTGCAGGAGACCCAGTACTTC CASSLETSGVQETQYF
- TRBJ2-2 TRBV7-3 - TGTGCCAGCAGCACCATGGGGGTGCTGAACACCGGGGAGCTGTTTTTT CASSTMGVLNTGELFF
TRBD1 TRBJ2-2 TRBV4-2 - TGTGCCAGCAGCCAAGAGACAGGGTCCGGGGAGCTGTTTTTT CASSQETGSGELFF
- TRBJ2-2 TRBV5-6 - TGTGCCAGCAGCCACGGGTTCGCGAACACCGGGGAGCTGTTTTTT CASSHGFANTGELFF